This is a list of T cell receptor beta chains from one sample in a study of T cell repertoires in cytomegalovirus infection. These receptors' antigens are unknown. Each CDR3 protein gets one entry after TCRdb re-called the reads with MiXCR. Of hundreds of thousands of distinct CDR3 sequences listed, roughly 29% are singletons. Sequenced material: cultured PBMCs, taken from culture after CMV antigen stimulation. These receptor sequences come from a human donor in good health (CMV status not recorded). Some clones in this sample may be carry-over from other donors' samples. The CDR3 runs from the conserved cysteine through the conserved F or W. D genes are given only for firm matches. Rows give clone size only sometimes, using once, few, many, or a class for an expanded clone.

j_call clone_size v_call d_call cdr3_nt cdr3_aa
TRBJ2-5 many TRBV18 . TGTGCCAGCTCACCCGGACTCTCCCAAGAGACCCAGTACTTC CASSPGLSQETQYF
TRBJ2-4 . TRBV7-2 . TGTGCCAGCAGCTTAGATCAGATAAACATTCAGTACTTC CASSLDQINIQYF
TRBJ1-1 . TRBV27 TRBD1 TGTGCCAGCAGTCTTGCAGGGGGCGAAGGGAACACTGAAGCTTTCTTT CASSLAGGEGNTEAFF
TRBJ1-6 few TRBV7-9 . TGTGCCAGCAGCCCCCCGGGGGAGCGATCACCCCTCCACTTT CASSPPGERSPLHF
TRBJ1-2 . TRBV7-3 TRBD1 TGTGCCAGCAGCACGACAGGGGGCGCTGGGGGCTATGGCTACACCTTC CASSTTGGAGGYGYTF
TRBJ1-1 once TRBV6-2/TRBV6-3 . TGTGCCAGCAGTCCTCAGGGGACCCCTGAAGCTTTCTTT CASSPQGTPEAFF
TRBJ1-5 . TRBV19 . TGTGCCAGTACCCCGGGACGGTCCAATCAGCCCCAGCATTTT CASTPGRSNQPQHF
TRBJ2-7 few TRBV29-1 . TGCAGCGTTGAAAGGGACATCCCCTACGAGCAGTACTTC CSVERDIPYEQYF
TRBJ1-2 few TRBV7-2 . TGTGCCAGCAGCCGCCCGGGGTTGGGGTATGGCTACACCTTC CASSRPGLGYGYTF
TRBJ1-4 . TRBV7-2 . TGTGCCAGCAGCCAAGGCGCCGTGGCCCCGGAAAAACTGTTTTTT CASSQGAVAPEKLFF
TRBJ2-2 . TRBV19 TRBD2 TGTGCCAGTGGGGAGGGATCCGGGGAGCTGTTTTTT CASGEGSGELFF
TRBJ2-1 . TRBV27 . TGTGCCAGCAGTTCCACCCAGTCCTACAATGAGCAGTTCTTC CASSSTQSYNEQFF
TRBJ1-5 . TRBV5-6 . TGTGCCAGCAGCCGGTACCGGGCCCCACAAAGTCAGCCCCAGCATTTT CASSRYRAPQSQPQHF
TRBJ2-1 many TRBV7-8 . TGTGCCAGCAGCTTAGCCGCAGCAGGATACAATGAGCAGTTCTTC CASSLAAAGYNEQFF
TRBJ2-1 . TRBV15 . TGTGCCACCAGCAGAGGTCCCGTATGGAACAATGAGCAGTTCTTC CATSRGPVWNNEQFF
TRBJ2-1 . TRBV7-6 . TGTGCCAGCAGCCTCGCGGGGAAATACAATGAGCAGTTCTTC CASSLAGKYNEQFF
TRBJ1-1 few TRBV7-6 TRBD1 TGTGCCAGCAGCCAGGGGGCCGTGAACACTGAAGCTTTCTTT CASSQGAVNTEAFF
TRBJ1-3 . TRBV18 . TGTGCCAGCTCACCACCTACAGGGAGAGGAAACACCATATATTTT CASSPPTGRGNTIYF
TRBJ2-1 few TRBV7-6 . TGTGCCAGCAGCTTAGTTGGGGGTCCGGGGTCCTACAATGAGCAGTTCTTC CASSLVGGPGSYNEQFF
TRBJ1-6 many TRBV6-1 . TGTGCCAGCAGTCAGAACAGGGCTTCTAATAATTCACCCCTCCACTTT CASSQNRASNNSPLHF
TRBJ2-1 . TRBV10-3 . TGTGCCATCAGTGAAAAGGGTTTCTACAATGAGCAGTTCTTC CAISEKGFYNEQFF
TRBJ2-1 . TRBV11-1 TRBD2 TGTGCCAGCAGCTCTACTAGCGAGTACAATGAGCAGTTCTTC CASSSTSEYNEQFF
TRBJ2-3 . TRBV28 . TGTGCCAGCAGTTTGCTTGCCTTTAGCACAGATACGCAGTATTTT CASSLLAFSTDTQYF
TRBJ2-1 . TRBV18 . TGTGCCAGCTCACCGGTTACGGTTACCAATGAGCAGTTCTTC CASSPVTVTNEQFF
TRBJ1-4 . TRBV5-4 TRBD1 TGTGCCAGCCGTTCGGGGACAGAGCCGGAAAAACTGTTTTTT CASRSGTEPEKLFF
TRBJ1-6 few TRBV7-8 . TGTGCCAGCAGCTTATTAGAAGTCCGGGATTCACCCCTCCACTTT CASSLLEVRDSPLHF
TRBJ1-3 . TRBV7-3 . TGTGCCAGCAGCTTAGAACAGGGTGGTGGAAACACCATATATTTT CASSLEQGGGNTIYF
TRBJ1-6 . TRBV7-2 . TGTGCCAGCAGCCTAGAAATCGGCAGAGGGCTTAATTCACCCCTCCACTTT CASSLEIGRGLNSPLHF
TRBJ1-2 . TRBV9 . TGTGCCAGCAGCGTAGATCGAGAAACAGGCTACACCTTC CASSVDRETGYTF
TRBJ2-7 few TRBV12-3/TRBV12-4 . TGTGCCAGCAGCCTACGGCTGCAGTTCTCCTACGAGCAGTACTTC CASSLRLQFSYEQYF
TRBJ1-4 . TRBV30 . TGTGCCTGGAATATCGGGGGGGCCGAAAAACTGTTTTTT CAWNIGGAEKLFF
TRBJ2-1 few TRBV7-9 . TGTGCCAGCAGCTTAGCGAACTCCTACAATGAGCAGTTCTTC CASSLANSYNEQFF
TRBJ1-4 few TRBV12-3/TRBV12-4 . TGTGCCAGCAGCGTAGGACTGGACAACGAAAAACTGTTTTTT CASSVGLDNEKLFF
TRBJ1-2 . TRBV15 TRBD1 TGTGCCACCAGCAGAGATCGCGGGACAGGGGGACGCGGCTACACCTTC CATSRDRGTGGRGYTF
TRBJ1-1 few TRBV19 . TGTGCCAGTAGTAAACTGAGGGAAACTGAAGCTTTCTTT CASSKLRETEAFF
TRBJ2-1 . TRBV15 TRBD2 TGTGCCTCAAGCCAGCTGGGGGGGAATGAGCAGTTCTTC CASSQLGGNEQFF
TRBJ1-2 few TRBV28 . TGTGCCAGCAGTTTAGGGGGGGCGCAGGGCTACACCTTC CASSLGGAQGYTF
TRBJ2-2 few TRBV7-9 . TGTGCCAGCAGCTACGACATGGTAGTAGGGGAGCTGTTTTTT CASSYDMVVGELFF
TRBJ1-2 few TRBV27 . TGTGCCAGCAGTTCCTCCCGCCGTGAGCCGAACTATGGCTACACCTTC CASSSSRREPNYGYTF
TRBJ1-1 . TRBV27 . TGTGCCAGCAGTGTGGGGGCTAGGACTGAAGCTTTCTTT CASSVGARTEAFF
TRBJ2-3 . TRBV7-2 . TGTGCCAGCAGCTTCCGACGAGGGGCAGATACGCAGTATTTT CASSFRRGADTQYF
TRBJ1-2 . TRBV25-1 . TGTGCCAGCAGTGAACACAGCGCTGCCTATGGCTACACCTTC CASSEHSAAYGYTF
TRBJ1-3 . TRBV23-1 . TGCGCCAGCAGTCAATCGACCCGGGATGGAAACACCATATATTTT CASSQSTRDGNTIYF
TRBJ2-7 few TRBV2 . TGTGCCAGCAGGGGTTCGCTAGCGAGCTTC CASRGSLASF
TRBJ1-2 . TRBV29-1 . TGCAGCGTTGATGGGGGGGATTACTATGGCTACACCTTC CSVDGGDYYGYTF
TRBJ1-5 few TRBV6-1 TRBD1 TGTGCCAGCAGCTCGACAGGGGTTGATCAGCCCCAGCATTTT CASSSTGVDQPQHF
TRBJ1-1 few TRBV6-1 . TGTGCCAGCAGTGAACGGGGGGGTAGGAAGACTGAAGCTTTCTTT CASSERGGRKTEAFF